The rows below give T cell receptor beta chains drawn from one sample of a study of neoadjuvant nivolumab and ipilimumab in lung cancer. Sequencing was performed with immunoSEQ multiplex PCR; in TCRdb, only in-frame clones are kept and a portion is missing. This sample has 5,800 or so clones, with around three fifths found just once. This specimen was tumor tissue, taken after neoadjuvant nivolumab, alone or with ipilimumab, at or shortly before surgery. The receptors come from an adult with non-small cell lung cancer. Both conserved end residues are part of each CDR3. The D gene is left open where the match is weak. Clone size is shown for a subset of rows, as once, few, many or a class of expanded clone.

J gene: TRBJ2-3
V gene: TRBV7-2
D gene: TRBD2
clone size: .
CDR3 DNA: TGTGCCAGCAGCTCCGCCCCAGCGGGAGGGCAGTATTTT
CDR3 protein: CASSSAPAGGQYF

J gene: TRBJ1-2
V gene: TRBV5-7
D gene: TRBD1
clone size: .
CDR3 DNA: TGTGCCAGCAGCGCACGGACAGGACACGACTATGGCTACACCTTC
CDR3 protein: CASSARTGHDYGYTF

J gene: TRBJ2-2
V gene: TRBV30
D gene: .
clone size: .
CDR3 DNA: TGTGCCTGTCGGCGGGGTGTTAACACCGGGGAGCTGTTTTTT
CDR3 protein: CACRRGVNTGELFF

J gene: TRBJ2-6
V gene: TRBV29-1
D gene: .
clone size: few
CDR3 DNA: TGCAGCGTCCATTGGGAGGCCAACGTCCTGACTTTC
CDR3 protein: CSVHWEANVLTF

J gene: TRBJ2-5
V gene: TRBV29-1
D gene: TRBD2
clone size: few
CDR3 DNA: TGCAGCGTTGCAGGACTAGCGGCACAAGAGACCCAGTACTTC
CDR3 protein: CSVAGLAAQETQYF

J gene: TRBJ1-1
V gene: TRBV7-9
D gene: .
clone size: few
CDR3 DNA: TGTGCCAGCAGCTTAATTTGGGTGGGGAGCACTGAAGCTTTCTTT
CDR3 protein: CASSLIWVGSTEAFF

J gene: TRBJ1-2
V gene: TRBV18
D gene: TRBD1
clone size: .
CDR3 DNA: TGTGCCAGCTCATCCTCAGGGGGCGAAGACTATGGCTACACCTTC
CDR3 protein: CASSSSGGEDYGYTF

J gene: TRBJ2-7
V gene: TRBV10-3
D gene: TRBD1
clone size: .
CDR3 DNA: TGTGCCATCAGCCACGACAGGGACGAGCAGTACTTC
CDR3 protein: CAISHDRDEQYF

J gene: TRBJ2-7
V gene: TRBV29-1
D gene: TRBD2
clone size: .
CDR3 DNA: TGCAGCGTGAGACTAGCGGGAGCCTACGAGCAGTACTTC
CDR3 protein: CSVRLAGAYEQYF

J gene: TRBJ1-5
V gene: TRBV2
D gene: TRBD1
clone size: few
CDR3 DNA: TGTGCCAGCAGCATACAGGGGAGTCAGCCCCAGCATTTT
CDR3 protein: CASSIQGSQPQHF

J gene: TRBJ2-7
V gene: TRBV11-2
D gene: .
clone size: .
CDR3 DNA: TGTGCCAGCAGCTTATATCGCGGTTCCTACGAGCAGTACTTC
CDR3 protein: CASSLYRGSYEQYF

J gene: TRBJ2-1
V gene: TRBV11-2
D gene: .
clone size: .
CDR3 DNA: TGTGCCAGCAGCTTTGTGGCGGACCCCTACAATGAGCAGTTCTTC
CDR3 protein: CASSFVADPYNEQFF

J gene: TRBJ2-3
V gene: TRBV5-8
D gene: TRBD1
clone size: .
CDR3 DNA: TGTGCCAGCAGCTCCGGACAGGGTGGGTTCGATACGCAGTATTTT
CDR3 protein: CASSSGQGGFDTQYF

J gene: TRBJ2-3
V gene: TRBV11-1
D gene: TRBD1
clone size: few
CDR3 DNA: TGTGCCAGCAGCCTCGGTTCTTTCGGGACAGGGCCGTGGGATACGCAGTATTTT
CDR3 protein: CASSLGSFGTGPWDTQYF

J gene: TRBJ2-4
V gene: TRBV11-2
D gene: TRBD1
clone size: .
CDR3 DNA: TGTGCCAGCAGCCCCGGACAGGGTTATGTTTCAAACATTCAGTACTTC
CDR3 protein: CASSPGQGYVSNIQYF

J gene: TRBJ2-4
V gene: TRBV19
D gene: TRBD1
clone size: .
CDR3 DNA: TGTGCCAGTAGTATCTTCGGACGTACATGGACAGGGGAAAACATTCAGTACTTC
CDR3 protein: CASSIFGRTWTGENIQYF

J gene: TRBJ1-2
V gene: TRBV29-1
D gene: TRBD1
clone size: .
CDR3 DNA: TGCAGCGCACGGACAGGGGCTAACTATGGCTACACCTTC
CDR3 protein: CSARTGANYGYTF

J gene: TRBJ1-5
V gene: TRBV28
D gene: TRBD1
clone size: .
CDR3 DNA: TGTGCCAGCAGTTCCGCAGCTGGGACAGGGGAATCTCAGCCCCAGCATTTT
CDR3 protein: CASSSAAGTGESQPQHF

J gene: TRBJ1-3
V gene: TRBV27
D gene: .
clone size: .
CDR3 DNA: TGTGCCAGCGCCGCCCGAAACTCTGGAAACACCATATATTTT
CDR3 protein: CASAARNSGNTIYF

J gene: TRBJ2-6
V gene: TRBV7-3
D gene: .
clone size: .
CDR3 DNA: TGTGCCAGCAGCTTATCCGCCCCCTCTGGGGCCAACGTCCTGACTTTC
CDR3 protein: CASSLSAPSGANVLTF

J gene: TRBJ2-1
V gene: TRBV11-2
D gene: TRBD2
clone size: .
CDR3 DNA: TGTGCCAGCAGCTTATGGTCGGGGGGAATAAATTGGAATGAGCAGTTCTTC
CDR3 protein: CASSLWSGGINWNEQFF

J gene: TRBJ1-1
V gene: TRBV5-1
D gene: .
clone size: .
CDR3 DNA: TGCGCCAGCAGCTCAAACACAAACACTGAAGCTTTCTTT
CDR3 protein: CASSSNTNTEAFF

J gene: TRBJ1-5
V gene: TRBV6-6
D gene: .
clone size: .
CDR3 DNA: TGTGCCAGCACCAAAAGACAGTCCCGGCAGCCCCAGCATTTT
CDR3 protein: CASTKRQSRQPQHF

J gene: TRBJ2-5
V gene: TRBV7-9
D gene: .
clone size: few
CDR3 DNA: TGTGCCAGCAGCTTAGGCCCAAGGGAGACCCAGTACTTC
CDR3 protein: CASSLGPRETQYF

J gene: TRBJ2-7
V gene: TRBV6-5
D gene: .
clone size: medium-sized
CDR3 DNA: TGTGCCAGCTTTAGGGGGGGATCCTACGAGCAGTACTTC
CDR3 protein: CASFRGGSYEQYF

J gene: TRBJ1-1
V gene: TRBV7-2
D gene: TRBD1
clone size: .
CDR3 DNA: TGTGCCAGCAGCTTCTTACAGGGGAGCACTGAAGCTTTCTTT
CDR3 protein: CASSFLQGSTEAFF

J gene: TRBJ2-4
V gene: TRBV21-1
D gene: .
clone size: .
CDR3 DNA: TGTGCCAGCAGCAGCCAGAGACTAGCCAAAAACATTCAGTACTTC
CDR3 protein: CASSSQRLAKNIQYF

J gene: TRBJ1-2
V gene: TRBV5-4
D gene: .
clone size: .
CDR3 DNA: TGTGCCAGCAGCTTGGCGCAGGGGAGAACGTATGGCTACACCTTC
CDR3 protein: CASSLAQGRTYGYTF

J gene: TRBJ1-2
V gene: TRBV5-4
D gene: .
clone size: .
CDR3 DNA: TGTGCCAGCAGCTTAGTTGACCGGCTAGGCTACACCTTC
CDR3 protein: CASSLVDRLGYTF

J gene: TRBJ2-1
V gene: TRBV2
D gene: .
clone size: .
CDR3 DNA: TGTGCCAGCAGTGAATTGGGGTACACTGGGAATGAGCAGTTCTTC
CDR3 protein: CASSELGYTGNEQFF

J gene: TRBJ2-2
V gene: TRBV5-4
D gene: .
clone size: few
CDR3 DNA: TGTGCCAGCAGCTTGGCCTTGGGCAGTAGGGAGCTGTTTTTT
CDR3 protein: CASSLALGSRELFF